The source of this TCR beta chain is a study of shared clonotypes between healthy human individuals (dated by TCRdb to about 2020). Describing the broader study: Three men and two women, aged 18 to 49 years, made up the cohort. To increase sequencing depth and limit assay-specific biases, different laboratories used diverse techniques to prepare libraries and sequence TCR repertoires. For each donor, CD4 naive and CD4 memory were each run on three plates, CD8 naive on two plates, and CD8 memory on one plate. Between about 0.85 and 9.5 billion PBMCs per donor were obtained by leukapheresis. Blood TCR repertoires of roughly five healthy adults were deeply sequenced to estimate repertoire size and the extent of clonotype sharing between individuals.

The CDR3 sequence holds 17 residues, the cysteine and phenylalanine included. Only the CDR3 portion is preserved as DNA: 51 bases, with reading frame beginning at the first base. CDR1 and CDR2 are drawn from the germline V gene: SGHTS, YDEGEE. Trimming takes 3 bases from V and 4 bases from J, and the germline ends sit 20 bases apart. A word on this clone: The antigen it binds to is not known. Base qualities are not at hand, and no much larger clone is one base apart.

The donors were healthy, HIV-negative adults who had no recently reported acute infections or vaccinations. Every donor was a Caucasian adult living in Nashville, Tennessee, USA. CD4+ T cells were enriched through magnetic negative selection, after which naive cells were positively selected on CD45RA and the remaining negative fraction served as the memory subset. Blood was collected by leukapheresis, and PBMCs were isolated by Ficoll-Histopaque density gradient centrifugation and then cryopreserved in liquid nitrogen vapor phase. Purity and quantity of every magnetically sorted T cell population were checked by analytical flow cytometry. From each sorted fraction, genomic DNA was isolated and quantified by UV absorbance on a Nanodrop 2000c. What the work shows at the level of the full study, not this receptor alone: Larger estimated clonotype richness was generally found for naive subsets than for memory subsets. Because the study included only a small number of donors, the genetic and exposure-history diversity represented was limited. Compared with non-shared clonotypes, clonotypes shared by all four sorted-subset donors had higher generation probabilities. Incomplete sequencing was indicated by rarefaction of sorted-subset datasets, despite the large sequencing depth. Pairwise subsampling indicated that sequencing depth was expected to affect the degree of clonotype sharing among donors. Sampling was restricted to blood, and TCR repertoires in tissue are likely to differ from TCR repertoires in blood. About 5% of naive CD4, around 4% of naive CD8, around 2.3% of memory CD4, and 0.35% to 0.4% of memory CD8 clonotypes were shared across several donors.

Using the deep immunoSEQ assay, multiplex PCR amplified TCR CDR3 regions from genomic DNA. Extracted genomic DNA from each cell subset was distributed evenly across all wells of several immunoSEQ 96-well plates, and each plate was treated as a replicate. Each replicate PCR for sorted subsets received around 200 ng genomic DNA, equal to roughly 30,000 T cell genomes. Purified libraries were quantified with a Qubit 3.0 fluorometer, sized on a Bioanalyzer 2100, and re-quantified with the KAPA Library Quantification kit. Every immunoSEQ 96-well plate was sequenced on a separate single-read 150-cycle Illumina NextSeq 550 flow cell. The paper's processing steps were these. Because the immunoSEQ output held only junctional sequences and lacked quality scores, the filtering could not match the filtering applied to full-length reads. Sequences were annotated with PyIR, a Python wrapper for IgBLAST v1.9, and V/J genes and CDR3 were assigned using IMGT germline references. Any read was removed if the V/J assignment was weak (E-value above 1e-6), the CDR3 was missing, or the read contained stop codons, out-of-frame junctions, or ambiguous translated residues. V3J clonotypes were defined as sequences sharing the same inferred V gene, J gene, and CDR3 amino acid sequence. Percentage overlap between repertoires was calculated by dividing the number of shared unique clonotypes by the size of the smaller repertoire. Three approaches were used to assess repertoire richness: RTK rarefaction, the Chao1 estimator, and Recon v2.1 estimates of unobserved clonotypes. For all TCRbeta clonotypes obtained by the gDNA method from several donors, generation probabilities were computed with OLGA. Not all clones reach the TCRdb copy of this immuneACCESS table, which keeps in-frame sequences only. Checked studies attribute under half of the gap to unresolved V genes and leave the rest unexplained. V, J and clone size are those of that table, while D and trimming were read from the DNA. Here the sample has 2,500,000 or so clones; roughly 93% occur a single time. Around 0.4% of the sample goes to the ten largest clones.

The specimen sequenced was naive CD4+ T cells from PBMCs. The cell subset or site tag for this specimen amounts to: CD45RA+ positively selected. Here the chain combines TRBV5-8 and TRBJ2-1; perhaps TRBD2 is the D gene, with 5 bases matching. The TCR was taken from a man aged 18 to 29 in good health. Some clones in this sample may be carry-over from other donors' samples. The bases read TGTGCCAGCAGCTGGGGTTGGACGGGGTCCAAATACAATGAGCAGTTCTTC. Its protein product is CASSWGWTGSKYNEQFF.